Below, 22 T cell receptor beta chains from the same sample are listed, as sequenced in a study of blood T cell repertoires in COVID-19. TCRdb keeps only in-frame clones here, not all; method: immunoSEQ multiplex PCR. Altogether 230,000 or so clones are present, less than 90% being singletons, with the ten largest covering around 2.6%. Sequencing input: PBMCs or T cells enriched from blood (not recorded which). Receptor source: a woman under 40 who had recovered from COVID-19.

This chain joins TRBV18 and TRBJ1-6; 10 positions match TRBD1. CDR1 and CDR2 (germline): KGHSH, LQKENI. The CDR3 is 17 residues long. The junction had 7 bases not matched to a gene; V was cut back by 4 bases and J by 4 bases. The CDR3 protein is CASSLRTGGPYNSPLHF. The CDR3 DNA follows: TGTGCCAGCTCACTACGGACAGGGGGGCCTTATAATTCACCCCTCCACTTT.

This rearrangement joins TRBV15 to TRBJ1-4; tentative D call: TRBD1 (5 bases). The CDR3 has 16 amino acids. V lost 1 base and J 0 bases, leaving 9 bases between the germline ends. Germline V gene sequence: CDR1 LNHNV, CDR2 YYDKDF (reference sequence). The CDR3 sequence: CATSRVGAATNEKLFF. CDR3 nucleotide sequence: TGTGCCACCAGCAGAGTTGGGGCAGCAACTAATGAAAAACTGTTTTTT.

This clone was seen a handful of times. The V call is TRBV7-8, the J call TRBJ1-5; 9 bases agree with TRBD1. V was pared by 1 base and J by 6 bases, with 7 bases of the junction left unmatched. The CDR3 extends over 16 amino acids. Germline V gene data show CDR1 as SGHVS and CDR2 as FQNEAQ. CDR3 in amino acids: CASSLEGQGLVQPQHF. The CDR3 DNA follows: TGTGCCAGCAGCTTAGAGGGACAGGGTTTGGTTCAGCCCCAGCATTTT.

The J gene is TRBJ2-7, the V gene TRBV29-1; D possibly corresponds to TRBD1 (6 bases). Germline assignment: CDR1 SQVTM and CDR2 ANQGSEA. The CDR3 spans 12 residues. The V gene lost 6 bases and the J gene lost 3 bases, with 12 bases spanning the gap. This chain's CDR3 is CSVGQGSYEQYF. The CDR3 DNA sequence: TGCAGCGTAGGGCAGGGGAGCTACGAGCAGTACTTC.

The chain joins TRBV11-1 to TRBJ2-2; 7 bases map to TRBD2. Germline V gene sequence: CDR1 SGHAT, CDR2 FQDESV (reference sequence). The V and J ends lost 4 bases and 8 bases, in that order; junction bases with no gene match: 4. This CDR3 comprises 13 residues. The CDR3 region has the DNA TGTGCCAGCAGCTCGACTAGCCTAGGGGAGCTGTTTTTT. Its translation: CASSSTSLGELFF.

The chain joins TRBV18 to TRBJ2-5; D is uncertain. Germline loops: CDR1 KGHSH, CDR2 LQKENI. CDR3 length equals 15 residues. V was shortened by 3 bases and J by 3 bases, with 14 bases between the two germline ends. The CDR3 here is CASSPFGGGEETQYF. CDR3 sequence (DNA): TGTGCCAGCTCACCTTTTGGCGGTGGAGAAGAGACCCAGTACTTC.

The chain carries TRBV9 and TRBJ1-2, with a weak D call TRBD1 (6 bases). This CDR3 has 14 amino acids. V dropped 4 bases and J dropped 2 bases, with 12 bases sitting between them. Germline assignment: CDR1 SGDLS and CDR2 YYNGEE. DNA of the CDR3: TGTGCCAGCAGCAAACAGGGTCCGAACTATGGCTACACCTTC. Encoded protein: CASSKQGPNYGYTF.

The rearrangement joins TRBV7-8 to TRBJ1-2; D gene ambiguous. CDR3 size: 14 residues. The germline CDR1 and CDR2 sequences are SGHVS and FQNEAQ. Deletions cut 0 bases from V and 4 bases from J, with 9 bases between. The CDR3 loop is CASSLAQTGYGYTF. The CDR3 nucleotides are TGTGCCAGCAGCTTAGCGCAAACGGGCTATGGCTACACCTTC.

CDR3 loop: CASSSDRVADTQYF. The CDR3 DNA reads as TGTGCCAGCAGCTCCGACAGGGTGGCAGATACGCAGTATTTT. V usage is TRBV7-6 and J usage is TRBJ2-3; 7 nucleotides match TRBD1. After removal of 4 bases from V and 4 bases from J, the junction contained 5 bases not matched to a gene. Germline-derived CDR1 and CDR2 are SGHVS and FNYEAQ. CDR3 length equals 14 residues.

The chain joins TRBV7-9 to TRBJ1-2; perhaps TRBD1 as D (6 bases). Germline CDR1 SEHNR, CDR2 FQNEAQ (reference sequence). The CDR3 loop spans 15 amino acids. The V end was cut by 1 base, the J end by 5 bases, with 14 bases between. This CDR3 reads CASSLGGQGKYGYTF. CDR3 in DNA: TGTGCCAGCAGCTTAGGGGGCCAGGGGAAATATGGCTACACCTTC.

The CDR3 loop is CASSQERRDEQFF. Here the CDR3 DNA reads TGCGCCAGCAGCCAAGAAAGGAGGGACGAGCAGTTCTTC. The chain employs TRBV4-3 and TRBJ2-1, with D tentatively TRBD2 (6 bases). This CDR3 contains 13 residues. Trimming left V 0 bases short and J 10 bases short, with 10 bases between. Germline lookup yields CDR1 LGHNA and CDR2 YSLEER.

The J gene is TRBJ2-1, the V gene TRBV3-1 (or the pseudogene TRBV3-2); 8 bases map to TRBD2. CDR1 and CDR2 from the germline V gene are LGHDT and YNNKEL (reference sequence). The CDR3 consists of 19 residues. The J segment lost 0 bases and the V segment lost 0 bases, leaving 10 bases of the junction unmatched. The CDR3: CASSQEKYQRGPSYNEQFF. The CDR3 coding sequence is TGTGCCAGCAGCCAAGAGAAGTACCAGCGGGGGCCCTCCTACAATGAGCAGTTCTTC.

The gene calls are TRBV7-8 and TRBJ2-5, with 9 bases that match TRBD1. CDR3 length: 15 residues. Germline V gives CDR1 SGHVS, CDR2 FQNEAQ. After removal of 5 bases from V and 4 bases from J, the junction contained 8 bases not matched to a gene. Here the CDR3 DNA reads TGTGCCAGCAGCACCGCGGACAGGGGAGGAGAGACCCAGTACTTC. Translated, it gives CASSTADRGGETQYF.

The chain uses TRBV5-1 and TRBJ1-2; TRBD1 aligns across 11 bases. CDR3 size: 14 residues. Germline V gives CDR1 SGHRS, CDR2 YFSETQ. The trim removed 2 bases at V and 7 bases at J, leaving 4 bases unmatched. CDR3 amino acids: CASSFGQGASGYTF. CDR3 nucleotide sequence: TGCGCCAGCAGCTTTGGACAGGGGGCGAGTGGCTACACCTTC.

The rearrangement joins TRBV13 to TRBJ1-2; 7 bases agree with TRBD1. The germline V gene has CDR1 PRHDT and CDR2 FYEKMQ (reference sequence). The J segment lost 8 bases and the V segment lost 5 bases, leaving 5 bases of the junction unmatched. The CDR3 length is 12 residues. The CDR3 nucleotides are TGTGCCAGCAGCGGGGACAGAGGGGGCTACACCTTC. Amino acids: CASSGDRGGYTF.

The chain recombines TRBV10-3 with TRBJ1-2, with D unclear. This CDR3 spans 14 amino acids. Trimming stripped 7 bases from V and 8 bases from J, with 20 bases between. Germline assignment: CDR1 ENHRY and CDR2 SYGVKD. The CDR3 coding sequence is TGTGCCATCAAGATCCCGCTCGATCCGAGCGGCTACACCTTC. Protein: CAIKIPLDPSGYTF.

As regards this clone: Relative to the germline gene, one junction end is altered; a read error may explain this. The chain joins TRBV6-1 to TRBJ2-1; TRBD2 agrees at 9 bases. This CDR3 region has 19 residues. Germline CDR1 reads MNHNS; CDR2 reads SASEGT. This CDR3 is CASSEVTPRASGVNNEQFF. DNA for the CDR3: TGTGCCAGCAGCGAAGTGACTCCTCGGGCTAGCGGGGTTAACAATGAGCAGTTCTTC.

The chain carries TRBV11-3 and TRBJ1-1; D unclear. Germline CDR1 is SGHNT and CDR2 is YENEEA. The V gene lost 0 bases and the J gene lost 4 bases, with 6 bases spanning the gap. There are 13 residues in the CDR3. The CDR3 coding sequence is TGTGCCAGCAGCTTAGAGTCGGGCACTGAAGCTTTCTTT. Amino acids: CASSLESGTEAFF.

This sequence joins TRBV7-6 and TRBJ2-7, with D possibly TRBD2 on 7 matching bases. The CDR3 totals 14 residues. CDR1 and CDR2 (germline): SGHVS, FNYEAQ. V was shortened by 1 base and J by 7 bases, with 14 bases between the two germline ends. CDR3 residues: CASSLGEGGFEQYF. The CDR3 coding sequence is TGTGCCAGCAGCTTAGGGGAGGGGGGATTTGAGCAGTACTTC.

The chain recombines TRBV20-1 with TRBJ1-2; D gene unclear. The ends were cut back, 7 bases at V and 4 bases at J, with 10 bases in the middle. CDR3 length equals 11 residues. The germline V gene has CDR1 DFQATT and CDR2 SNEGSKA (reference sequence). CDR3 sequence: CSDTPVYGYTF. Here the CDR3 DNA reads TGCAGTGACACCCCAGTCTATGGCTACACCTTC.

J is TRBJ2-3 and V is TRBV15, with 11 bases that match TRBD2. V shed 5 bases, J shed 5 bases, and the junction held 3 bases outside the gene matches. CDR1 is LNHNV and CDR2 is YYDKDF in the germline V gene (reference sequence). This CDR3 has 14 amino acids. The CDR3 sequence: CATSGGTSGDTQYF. The CDR3 DNA reads TGTGCCACCAGCGGCGGGACTAGCGGAGATACGCAGTATTTT.

J is TRBJ2-3 and V is TRBV4-1; possible D gene TRBD1, 5 bases. CDR3 length: 17 amino acids. V was trimmed by 4 bases and J by 4 bases, leaving 21 bases between them. The V gene's germline CDR1 is MGHRA and CDR2 YSYEKL. Here the CDR3 reads CASSPRNWGVQSDTQYF. The CDR3, as DNA: TGCGCCAGCAGCCCAAGAAATTGGGGCGTACAGTCAGATACGCAGTATTTT.